This entry lists 17 T cell receptor beta chains sequenced from one sample in a study of T cells in tuberculosis. Repertoires were generated with immunoSEQ multiplex PCR, while TCRdb's copy carries only in-frame clones and drops some. The sample lists about 25,000 clones; roughly 95% were seen once. The sample taken for sequencing was PBMCs. These receptors were collected from a donor between 5 and 29 years old with latent tuberculosis or without tuberculosis infection.

This chain links TRBV28 with TRBJ2-7; D perhaps matches TRBD2 (6 bases). Between the trimmed V and J ends, which lost 3 bases and 2 bases, there was a span of 14 bases. The CDR3 is 15 amino acids. Germline loops: CDR1 MDHEN, CDR2 SYDVKM. The CDR3 DNA is TGTGCCAGCAGTTTGGAGGGTGGGCTGCCCTACGAGCAGTACTTC. This sequence encodes CASSLEGGLPYEQYF.

CDR3 residues: CASSYLTATEAFF. CDR3 coding DNA: TGTGCCAGCAGTTACTTAACAGCTACTGAAGCTTTCTTT. The rearrangement joins TRBV6-5 to TRBJ1-1, with no clear D. CDR1 is MNHEY and CDR2 is SVGAGI in the germline V gene. The length of the CDR3 is 13 residues. Trimming cost V 1 base and J 5 bases, with 8 bases left between them.

This clone was seen only once. DNA for the CDR3: TGCGCCAGCAGCTTGGACAGCGGGGGGGCGCATGAGCAGTTCTTC. Residues: CASSLDSGGAHEQFF. This chain joins TRBV5-1 and TRBJ2-1; 10 positions match TRBD2. V lost 0 bases and J lost 8; bases outside the gene matches: 5. Germline V CDR1 and CDR2: SGHRS, YFSETQ. This CDR3 region has 15 residues. Full variable domain (rest looked up from reference TRBV5-1 and TRBJ2-1): KAGVTQTPRYLIKTRGQQVTLSCSPISGHRSVSWYQQTPGQGLQFLFEYFSETQRNKGNFPGRFSGRQFSNSRSEMNVSTLELGDSALYLCASSLDSGGAHEQFFGPGTRLTVL.

CDR3: CARIQGDCYGYTF. The CDR3 DNA reads as TGTGCCAGAATCCAGGGGGACTGCTATGGCTACACCTTC. This sequence joins TRBV5-3 and TRBJ1-2; 7 nucleotides align to TRBD1. TRBV5-3 counts as an open reading frame of uncertain function. The CDR3 is made up of 13 amino acids. V lost 6 bases and J lost 4; bases outside the gene matches: 6.

V gene TRBV29-1 combines with J gene TRBJ1-2, with TRBD1 identical over 12 bases. V was clipped by 7 bases and J by 2 bases; unmatched bases: 11. Germline CDR1 SQVTM, CDR2 ANQGSEA. CDR3 length: 16 amino acids. The CDR3 here is CSGLNPGQGANYGYTF. For the CDR3, the DNA is TGCAGCGGTCTGAACCCGGGACAGGGGGCGAACTATGGCTACACCTTC.

The table lists this clone with a count of one. V gene TRBV7-3 combines with J gene TRBJ1-6; TRBD1 matches 7 bases. The germline gives CDR1 SGHTA, CDR2 FQGTGA. V gave up 5 bases and J gave up 9 bases; unmatched junction bases: 7. This CDR3 contains 14 residues. CDR3 sequence reads: CASSLRGSGSPLHF. Written as DNA, the CDR3 is TGTGCCAGCAGCCTCAGGGGGTCGGGTTCACCCCTCCACTTT.

This clone was seen once. The chain is built from TRBV27 and TRBJ2-5; TRBD1 matches at 8 bases. The CDR3 spans 17 residues. Trimming took 5 bases from V and 4 from J; bases not matched to a gene: 15. Germline V CDR1 and CDR2: MNHEY, SMNVEV (reference sequence). CDR3 loop: CASSHKTAHGTGETQYF. CDR3 DNA: TGTGCCAGCAGTCATAAAACCGCACACGGGACAGGAGAGACCCAGTACTTC.

Only one count was recorded for this clone. The J gene is TRBJ1-4, the V gene TRBV6-1; no firm D call. Germline CDR1 and CDR2: MNHNS and SASEGT. V was clipped by 8 bases and J by 5 bases, with 9 bases between them. The CDR3 loop spans 12 amino acids. The chain's CDR3 is CASSSGNEKLFF. The CDR3 nucleotides read TGTGCCAGCTCTTCGGGGAATGAAAAACTGTTTTTT.

This chain links TRBV29-1 with TRBJ1-1; D ambiguous. With 6 bases removed from V and 1 base from J, the gap between germline ends came to 6 bases. Looked up from germline, CDR1 is SQVTM and CDR2 is ANQGSEA. The CDR3 covers 11 residues. This chain's CDR3 is CSVVENTEAFF. In DNA form, the CDR3 reads TGCAGCGTGGTAGAGAACACTGAAGCTTTCTTT.

V and J are TRBV7-7 and TRBJ2-2, with TRBD1 matching over 11 bases. The V and J ends lost 5 bases and 7 bases, in that order; junction bases with no gene match: 9. The V gene's germline CDR1 is SSHAT and CDR2 FNYEAQ (reference sequence). CDR3 length: 16 amino acids. The CDR3 DNA reads as TGTGCCAGCAGCCCCTCCTGGGACAGGGGGGTCGGGGAGCTGTTTTTT. Amino acids: CASSPSWDRGVGELFF.

V and J are TRBV7-3 and TRBJ2-7; 16 bases align to TRBD2. This CDR3 comprises 18 residues. Per germline, CDR1 SGHTA and CDR2 FQGTGA. J lost 0 bases, V lost 7 bases, and 9 bases had no gene match. In DNA, the CDR3 is TGTGCCAGCATGGGCGCCGGGACTAGCGGGGGGGTCTCCTACGAGCAGTACTTC. This gives the protein CASMGAGTSGGVSYEQYF.

The V call is TRBV4-1, the J call TRBJ2-7; D uncertain. CDR1 is MGHRA, CDR2 YSYEKL, per germline. Trimming cost V 1 base and J 4 bases, with 5 bases left between them. The CDR3 covers 12 residues. The CDR3 DNA is TGCGCCAGCAGCCAAGTCGGGTACGAGCAGTACTTC. Amino acid sequence: CASSQVGYEQYF.

The rearrangement uses TRBV12-1 and TRBJ2-4; the table calls TRBD1, which could not be checked here. TRBV12-1 is an annotated pseudogene. The CDR3 loop spans 16 amino acids. DNA for the CDR3: TGTGCCAGCAGCTGCCGGACAGGGGCCTCCAAAAACATTCAGTACTTC. This gives the protein CASSCRTGASKNIQYF.

The chain uses TRBV6-6 and TRBJ1-1, with TRBD1 as a possible D gene (5 bases). Germline-derived CDR1 and CDR2 are MNHNY and SVGAGI (reference sequence). The CDR3 runs 15 residues. The V and J ends lost 2 bases and 3 bases respectively, with 13 bases between them. The CDR3 protein is CASSYVTSGDTEAFF. The CDR3 region has the DNA TGTGCCAGCAGTTACGTAACTTCGGGGGACACTGAAGCTTTCTTT.

Concerning this clone: The sample has other DNA sequences that encode this CDR3 too. The rearrangement uses TRBV5-6 and TRBJ1-3; D is unresolved. V dropped 0 bases and J dropped 0 bases, with 7 bases sitting between them. The germline V gene encodes CDR1 SGHDT and CDR2 YYEEEE. The CDR3 has 15 residues. CDR3 sequence (DNA): TGTGCCAGCAGCTTGGGAGGGTTCTCTGGAAACACCATATATTTT. It encodes CASSLGGFSGNTIYF.

Note on this clone: Germline is not matched at one junction end, which may reflect a read error. The chain employs TRBV6-1 and TRBJ1-1; tentatively, D is TRBD1 (6 bases). There are 12 residues in the CDR3. The V gene's germline CDR1 is MNHNS and CDR2 SASEGT. Here the CDR3 reads CASSDGRGGVIF. CDR3 bases: TGTGCCAGCAGTGACGGCAGGGGTGGGGTGATCTTT.

The chain employs TRBV6-5 and TRBJ1-5; D is ambiguous. V dropped 8 bases and J dropped 11 bases, with 10 bases sitting between them. The length of the CDR3 is 10 residues. Per the germline V gene, CDR1 is MNHEY and CDR2 is SVGAGI. The CDR3, as DNA: TGTGCCAGCTGGGCGGGGTCCCAGCATTTT. This encodes CASWAGSQHF.